This entry features one T cell receptor (beta chain) sequence. Both about-4-week and about-12-week second-dose recipients were combined. The data belong to a study of T cell responses to AZD1222 COVID-19 vaccine. Clones were sequenced by immunoSEQ multiplex PCR, and TCRdb holds only the in-frame ones, with some missing. This sample has over 150,000 clones, with around 85% found just once. The TCR comes from an adult who received the AZD1222 COVID-19 vaccine. Sequenced here: peripheral blood, sampled 28 days after the second AZD1222 dose.

The CDR3 sequence: CASKSSYQLETQYF. The CDR3 DNA is TGTGCCAGCAAATCCTCCTACCAGTTGGAGACCCAGTACTTC. The rearrangement uses TRBV6-5 and TRBJ2-5; no reliable D call. CDR1 MNHEY and CDR2 SVGAGI come from the germline V gene. The V gene lost 7 bases and the J gene lost 5 bases, with 17 bases spanning the gap. The CDR3 length is 14 residues.